Each of the 25 T cell receptor beta chains below was sequenced from the same sample in a study of T-cell memory formation after mild COVID-19. One entry per CDR3 protein results from TCRdb running MiXCR on the 5' RACE reads. Counted here are more than 450,000 distinct CDR3 sequences, roughly 18% occurring once; the ten biggest clones make up around 12%. The sequenced sample consisted of PBMCs or a T cell subset sorted from them (not recorded which). These receptors all come from an adult woman who had mild COVID-19 (a few samples of this study predate the infection). Cell type and time point are not known.

This clonotype was observed at least ten times. This chain connects TRBV20-1 to TRBJ2-7; D might be TRBD1 (5 bases). The CDR3 runs to 11 residues. The germline V gene encodes CDR1 DFQATT and CDR2 SNEGSKA (reference sequence). The CDR3 loop reads CSRSRGNEQYF. CDR3 nucleotides: TGCAGCCGATCAAGGGGCAACGAGCAGTACTTC.

In its sample, this clonotype was seen a few times. The chain is built from TRBV15 and TRBJ1-4, with 8 bases identical to TRBD1. Germline CDR1 LNHNV, CDR2 YYDKDF (reference sequence). There are 15 residues in the CDR3. V trimming: 5 bases; J trimming: 3 bases; junction bases outside the gene matches: 5. In nucleotides, the CDR3 is TGTGCCACCAGCGTAGCGGACAGGGCTAATGAAAAACTGTTTTTT. Amino acid sequence: CATSVADRANEKLFF.

The sample holds a few counts of this clonotype. A read error is likely, as this CDR3 ends without the conserved phenylalanine or tryptophan. The DNA is omitted, as the CDR3 cannot be located on it reliably, and the CDR3 follows TCRdb's listing. The J gene is TRBJ2-3, the V gene TRBV21-1; the table's D call, TRBD2, was not checked against the DNA. TRBV21-1 is annotated as a pseudogene. The CDR3 is 9 residues long, ends included. The chain's CDR3 is CASSNLAGL.

The rearrangement joins TRBV5-1 to TRBJ2-7; D possibly corresponds to TRBD1 (5 bases). The CDR3 length is 13 residues. Trimming removed 3 bases at V and 3 bases at J, with 10 bases between. CDR1 and CDR2 (germline): SGHRS, YFSETQ. The CDR3 bases are TGCGCCAGCAGCTCCTCAGGGAACTACGAGCAGTACTTC. It codes for CASSSSGNYEQYF. Combining the CDR3 with reference TRBV5-1 and TRBJ2-7 gives the whole variable domain KAGVTQTPRYLIKTRGQQVTLSCSPISGHRSVSWYQQTPGQGLQFLFEYFSETQRNKGNFPGRFSGRQFSNSRSEMNVSTLELGDSALYLCASSSSGNYEQYFGPGTRLTVT.

This clonotype was observed many times. The chain combines TRBV10-3 with TRBJ1-1; TRBD1 matches 7 bases. Looked up from germline, CDR1 is ENHRY and CDR2 is SYGVKD. V was pared by 4 bases and J by 2 bases, with 1 base of the junction left unmatched. The CDR3 runs 13 residues. DNA of the CDR3: TGTGCCATCAGTGGACAGGGAAACACTGAAGCTTTCTTT. This encodes CAISGQGNTEAFF.

The V call is TRBV19, the J call TRBJ1-1, with a possible D match to TRBD1 (5 bases). CDR1 LNHDA and CDR2 SQIVND come from the germline V gene (reference sequence). Trimming removed 4 bases from V and 3 bases from J, with 15 bases in between. This CDR3 spans 15 amino acids. CDR3 amino acids: CASSTHRDRYTEAFF. Here the CDR3 DNA reads TGTGCCAGTAGTACACACCGGGACCGATACACTGAAGCTTTCTTT.

The rearrangement uses TRBV18 and TRBJ1-5; D gene unclear. The CDR3 contains 16 residues. Germline V gives CDR1 KGHSH, CDR2 LQKENI. V lost 2 bases and J lost 9, with 20 bases in between. CDR3 sequence reads: CASSPSGTSTGGPQHF. Here the CDR3 DNA reads TGTGCCAGCTCACCATCCGGCACAAGTACGGGAGGGCCCCAGCATTTT.

The CDR3 protein is CASSLWVSYGYTF. For the CDR3, the DNA is TGTGCCAGCAGTTTGTGGGTATCCTATGGCTACACCTTC. The rearrangement uses TRBV12-3 or TRBV12-4 and TRBJ1-2; D uncertain. The CDR3 runs 13 residues. V was shortened by 3 bases and J by 4 bases, with 9 bases between the two germline ends.

In this sample, this clonotype turned up a few times. The chain couples TRBV5-1 to TRBJ1-5; a possible D gene is TRBD1 (5 bases). Germline V CDR1 and CDR2: SGHRS, YFSETQ. The CDR3 has 15 amino acids. Trimming pared 4 bases from V and 3 bases from J, leaving 14 bases between. The CDR3 sequence is CASSRTWGDNQPQHF. The DNA for the CDR3 is TGCGCCAGCAGCCGCACATGGGGGGACAATCAGCCCCAGCATTTT.

The chain has TRBV12-3 or TRBV12-4 and TRBJ1-1, with D unresolved. The germline V and J ends were trimmed by 3 bases and 1 base, with 6 bases remaining between them. The CDR3 totals 13 residues. DNA for the CDR3: TGTGCCAGCAGTTTCGGGCCGAACACTGAAGCTTTCTTT. The encoded protein is CASSFGPNTEAFF.

This clonotype was observed at least ten times. The CDR3 is CASTSSTATEAFF. As DNA, the CDR3 is TGTGCCAGCACCTCATCCACAGCCACTGAAGCTTTCTTT. The J gene is TRBJ1-1, the V gene TRBV12-3 or TRBV12-4; unclear D gene. The CDR3 contains 13 residues. V lost 7 bases and J lost 4, with 13 bases in between.

This clonotype has just a few counts. The rearrangement links TRBV2 to TRBJ2-5; 7 bases agree with TRBD1. The CDR3 is 15 residues long. Germline-derived CDR1 and CDR2 are SNHLY and FYNNEI. J lost 5 bases, V lost 0 bases, and 6 bases had no gene match. The CDR3 loop is CASSEAEGGGETQYF. The CDR3 region has the DNA TGTGCCAGCAGTGAAGCAGAAGGGGGCGGGGAGACCCAGTACTTC.

V usage is TRBV9 and J usage is TRBJ2-5, with D maybe TRBD1 (5 bases). The CDR3 extends over 14 amino acids. Germline assignment: CDR1 SGDLS and CDR2 YYNGEE. V was trimmed by 0 bases and J by 3 bases, leaving 9 bases between them. The CDR3 bases are TGTGCCAGCAGCGTAGGCCCAGGGAAAGAGACCCAGTACTTC. It encodes CASSVGPGKETQYF. Looking up the rest from reference TRBV9 and TRBJ2-5 gives the full variable domain: DSGVTQTPKHLITATGQRVTLRCSPRSGDLSVYWYQQSLDQGLQFLIQYYNGEERAKGNILERFSAQQFPDLHSELNLSSLELGDSALYFCASSVGPGKETQYFGPGTRLLVL.

This clonotype was observed a handful of times. V is TRBV5-1 and J is TRBJ2-3; TRBD2 is a possible D gene (5 bases). Germline loops: CDR1 SGHRS, CDR2 YFSETQ. The CDR3 is 14 residues long. V was shortened by 1 base and J by 1 base, with 7 bases between the two germline ends. Here the CDR3 DNA reads TGCGCCAGCAGCTTGTGGGGAGGCACAGATACGCAGTATTTT. Translated, it gives CASSLWGGTDTQYF.

CDR3 nucleotide sequence: TGTGCCAGCAGTTACCCTCCCCTAGCGGGAGTTAACGAGCAGTACTTC. Encoded protein: CASSYPPLAGVNEQYF. The V call is TRBV6-2 or TRBV6-3, the J call TRBJ2-7; 10 nucleotides line up with TRBD2. V lost 2 bases to trimming and J lost 5 bases; unmatched junction nucleotides: 9. This CDR3 comprises 16 residues. Germline V CDR1 and CDR2: MNHEY, SVGEGT.

The CDR3 bases are TGTGCCAGCAGCGTAGATCAGGGACCCCCAAAAAATGAGCAGTTCTTC. Protein product: CASSVDQGPPKNEQFF. The chain has TRBV9 and TRBJ2-1, with D possibly being TRBD1 or TRBD2 (5 bases each). Germline V gene lookup returns CDR1 SGDLS and CDR2 YYNGEE. There are 16 residues in the CDR3. V was pared by 0 bases and J by 7 bases, with 17 bases between. The whole variable domain, filled in from reference TRBV9 and TRBJ2-1, reads DSGVTQTPKHLITATGQRVTLRCSPRSGDLSVYWYQQSLDQGLQFLIQYYNGEERAKGNILERFSAQQFPDLHSELNLSSLELGDSALYFCASSVDQGPPKNEQFFGPGTRLTVL.

This chain joins TRBV24-1 and TRBJ1-1, with D unresolved. This CDR3 comprises 13 residues. V was cut by 6 bases and J by 4 bases, with 11 bases left in between. CDR1 and CDR2 (germline): KGHDR, SFDVKD. The CDR3 here is CATSNSGSTEAFF. The CDR3 DNA follows: TGTGCCACCAGTAACTCTGGAAGCACTGAAGCTTTCTTT.

The sample holds many counts of this clonotype. In DNA form, the CDR3 reads TGTGCCACCGGGGGGGTTGGGGCCAACGTCCTGACTTTC. It translates to CATGGVGANVLTF. The genes are TRBV12-3 or TRBV12-4 and TRBJ2-6, with 8 positions matching TRBD2. With V trimmed by 10 bases and J by 3 bases, 2 bases remained unmatched. The CDR3 runs 13 residues.

In its sample, this clonotype was seen a few times. Written as DNA, the CDR3 is TGTGCCAGCAGCTTAGCTATGGGGGGACAGGAGACAGATACGCAGTATTTT. Its translation: CASSLAMGGQETDTQYF. This rearrangement joins TRBV7-9 to TRBJ2-3, with 8 positions matching TRBD1. This CDR3 comprises 17 residues. The junction had 8 bases not matched to a gene; V was cut back by 0 bases and J by 3 bases. Germline V gene lookup returns CDR1 SEHNR and CDR2 FQNEAQ (reference sequence).

The chain combines TRBV6-6 with TRBJ2-7; weak D call: TRBD2 (6 bases). V was trimmed by 0 bases and J by 1 base, leaving 10 bases between them. The CDR3 is 15 residues long. CDR1 and CDR2 (germline): MNHNY, SVGAGI (reference sequence). CDR3: CASSYSGGRSYEQYF. CDR3 coding DNA: TGTGCCAGCAGTTACTCGGGGGGACGTTCCTACGAGCAGTACTTC.

The chain combines TRBV11-2 with TRBJ1-1, with D perhaps TRBD1 (6 bases). Trimming pared 5 bases from V and 0 bases from J, leaving 10 bases between. The CDR3 is 14 residues long. Germline loops: CDR1 SGHAT, CDR2 FQNNGV. The CDR3 spells CASSAGHMNTEAFF. Written as DNA, the CDR3 is TGTGCCAGCAGCGCGGGACACATGAACACTGAAGCTTTCTTT.

A few counts support this clonotype. The chain couples TRBV13 to TRBJ2-3; tentative D call: TRBD2 (6 bases). Between the trimmed V and J ends, which lost 3 bases and 0 bases, there was a span of 13 bases. The CDR3 has 16 amino acids. The germline gives CDR1 PRHDT, CDR2 FYEKMQ (reference sequence). CDR3 amino acids: CASSFRLGISTDTQYF. The DNA of the CDR3 is TGTGCCAGCAGCTTCAGACTAGGGATAAGCACAGATACGCAGTATTTT. The full variable domain, rest sourced from reference TRBV13 and TRBJ2-3, is AAGVIQSPRHLIKEKRETATLKCYPIPRHDTVYWYQQGPGQDPQFLISFYEKMQSDKGSIPDRFSAQQFSDYHSELNMSSLELGDSALYFCASSFRLGISTDTQYFGPGTRLTVL.

The sample holds a few counts of this clonotype. The chain links TRBV30 to TRBJ1-2; weak D call: TRBD1 (5 bases). Germline V gene lookup returns CDR1 GTSNPN and CDR2 SVGIG (reference sequence). The V end was cut by 3 bases, the J end by 2 bases, with 10 bases between. The length of the CDR3 is 13 residues. CDR3 protein: CAWRRQPNYGYTF. The CDR3 region has the DNA TGTGCCTGGAGACGACAGCCAAACTATGGCTACACCTTC. The full variable domain, completed using reference TRBV30 and TRBJ1-2, is SQTIHQWPATLVQPVGSPLSLECTVEGTSNPNLYWYRQAAGRGLQLLFYSVGIGQISSEVPQNLSASRPQDRQFILSSKKLLLSDSGFYLCAWRRQPNYGYTFGSGTRLTVV.

In this sample, this clonotype turned up a few times. This rearrangement joins TRBV20-1 to TRBJ2-5; 14 bases fit TRBD2. The trim removed 1 base at V and 5 bases at J, leaving 9 bases unmatched. The CDR3 is 17 amino acids. CDR1 and CDR2 from the germline V gene are DFQATT and SNEGSKA (reference sequence). The CDR3 reads CSARGYPGLAGAETQYF. In nucleotides, the CDR3 is TGCAGTGCTAGAGGATACCCGGGACTAGCGGGGGCCGAGACCCAGTACTTC.

V and J are TRBV5-5 and TRBJ2-5; TRBD2 agrees at 14 bases. The CDR3 length is 18 residues. J lost 0 bases, V lost 4 bases, and 8 bases had no gene match. CDR1 SGHKS and CDR2 YYEKEE come from the germline V gene (reference sequence). CDR3 sequence (DNA): TGTGCCAGCAGCCCGGGACTAGCGGGAGTCGGGTACCAAGAGACCCAGTACTTC. Protein product: CASSPGLAGVGYQETQYF.